This TCR beta chain was obtained from a study of cytomegalovirus exposure and HLA in healthy donors. General study findings and limits: It was shown in a later analysis that HLA-associated TCR beta chains were more clonally expanded than other, equally common chains.

PCR used 60 Vbeta primers and 13 Jbeta primers. Per the study methods: Roughly 10 million shared chains were among around 80 million unique TCR beta chains counted in a later analysis. Sequencing used immunoSEQ multiplex PCR; TCRdb keeps in-frame clones, though not all of them. That table is the source of V, J and clone size, and D and trimming were worked out from the DNA. Among 150,000 to 200,000 clones listed, roughly three quarters were seen once. Each donor was healthy, and each was a bone marrow donor. This clone occurred a few times. Its antigen is still unknown. The sequence derives from a woman aged 45-60 years in good health and CMV-seropositive. The sample comprised PBMCs.

The DNA for the CDR3 is TGTGCCAGCAGGGCGACAGGGATGGACTATGGCTACACCTTC. It encodes CASRATGMDYGYTF. The chain combines TRBV2 with TRBJ1-2; 7 nucleotides match TRBD1. CDR3 length equals 14 residues. The V gene end was trimmed by 6 bases and the J gene end by 3 bases; junction bases not matched to a gene: 7. The germline V gene has CDR1 SNHLY and CDR2 FYNNEI.